One and the same sample provided the 9 T cell receptor beta chains below, sequenced in a study of blood T cell repertoires in COVID-19. Clones were read by immunoSEQ multiplex PCR, and TCRdb kept only the in-frame ones, dropping some. Among some 62,000 clones listed, about 70% were seen once. Sequenced material: peripheral blood. Receptors originate from a human donor in a cohort sampled during active COVID-19.

The chain recombines TRBV7-8 with TRBJ1-5, with 7 bases fitting TRBD1. Germline lookup yields CDR1 SGHVS and CDR2 FQNEAQ. The length of the CDR3 is 16 residues. The V and J ends lost 0 bases and 2 bases, in that order; junction bases with no gene match: 4. The CDR3 protein is CASSLADRLGNQPQHF. In nucleotides, the CDR3 is TGTGCCAGCAGCTTAGCGGACAGGTTGGGCAATCAGCCCCAGCATTTT.

This clone was detected only once. This sample also contains other DNA sequences that code for the same CDR3. The J gene is TRBJ2-7, the V gene TRBV7-9; TRBD1 agrees at 9 bases. In germline, CDR1 is SEHNR, CDR2 FQNEAQ (reference sequence). CDR3 length: 15 residues. V gave up 1 base and J gave up 7 bases; unmatched junction bases: 8. DNA for the CDR3: TGTGCCAGCAGCTTAGGGACAGGGGAACGGGGAGAGCAGTACTTC. It encodes CASSLGTGERGEQYF.

The gene calls are TRBV7-6 and TRBJ2-3; maybe TRBD1 (6 bases). The germline V gene has CDR1 SGHVS and CDR2 FNYEAQ. This CDR3 is 15 amino acids long. The V end lost 0 bases, the J end lost 4 bases, and 11 bases lay between the germline ends. The CDR3 protein is CASSLAGQQSDTQYF. The CDR3 DNA follows: TGTGCCAGCAGCTTAGCCGGACAGCAATCAGATACGCAGTATTTT.

The rearrangement joins TRBV18 to TRBJ2-7; TRBD1 matches 7 bases. V gave up 3 bases and J gave up 6 bases; unmatched junction bases: 5. The CDR3 has 13 amino acids. The germline CDR1 and CDR2 sequences are KGHSH and LQKENI. The CDR3 loop is CASSPNPGGEQYF. The CDR3 DNA follows: TGTGCCAGCTCACCGAACCCAGGGGGCGAGCAGTACTTC.

The J gene is TRBJ2-7, the V gene TRBV6-1; D uncertain. The V gene lost 1 base and the J gene lost 6 bases, with 7 bases spanning the gap. The CDR3 covers 12 residues. Germline CDR1 reads MNHNS; CDR2 reads SASEGT. The CDR3 region is CASSEGVREQYF. The DNA of the CDR3 is TGTGCCAGCAGTGAAGGTGTGCGCGAGCAGTACTTC.

The gene calls are TRBV5-1 and TRBJ2-5; no firm D call. Germline values: CDR1 SGHRS, CDR2 YFSETQ. With 5 bases removed from V and 2 bases from J, the gap between germline ends came to 7 bases. The CDR3 length is 12 residues. The CDR3 nucleotides read TGCGCCAGCAGGTGGCAACAAGAGACCCAGTACTTC. Amino acid sequence: CASRWQQETQYF.

This clone has just a few counts. This chain joins TRBV24-1 and TRBJ2-1, with D hard to call. CDR1 KGHDR and CDR2 SFDVKD come from the germline V gene. The CDR3 is 13 amino acids. V lost 4 bases to trimming and J lost 7 bases, with 10 bases between them. CDR3 in amino acids: CATSDPARNEQFF. Here the CDR3 DNA reads TGTGCCACCAGTGACCCCGCGAGGAATGAGCAGTTCTTC.

The gene calls are TRBV4-1 and TRBJ2-5; possibly TRBD1 for D (6 bases). CDR3 length: 14 amino acids. Deletions cut 1 base from V and 4 bases from J, with 10 bases between. Germline CDR1 reads MGHRA; CDR2 reads YSYEKL. The CDR3 DNA follows: TGCGCCAGCAGCCAAGGAGGGGGTGGAGAGACCCAGTACTTC. Amino acid sequence: CASSQGGGGETQYF.

The gene calls are TRBV5-6 and TRBJ2-7; TRBD2 matches 8 bases. Trimming at V came to 4 bases and at J to 2 bases, leaving 14 bases not matched to a gene. Germline-derived CDR1 and CDR2 are SGHDT and YYEEEE. This CDR3 has 17 residues. The CDR3: CASSPDRAGVFTYEQYF. CDR3 in DNA: TGTGCCAGCAGCCCAGACCGAGCGGGGGTGTTCACCTACGAGCAGTACTTC.